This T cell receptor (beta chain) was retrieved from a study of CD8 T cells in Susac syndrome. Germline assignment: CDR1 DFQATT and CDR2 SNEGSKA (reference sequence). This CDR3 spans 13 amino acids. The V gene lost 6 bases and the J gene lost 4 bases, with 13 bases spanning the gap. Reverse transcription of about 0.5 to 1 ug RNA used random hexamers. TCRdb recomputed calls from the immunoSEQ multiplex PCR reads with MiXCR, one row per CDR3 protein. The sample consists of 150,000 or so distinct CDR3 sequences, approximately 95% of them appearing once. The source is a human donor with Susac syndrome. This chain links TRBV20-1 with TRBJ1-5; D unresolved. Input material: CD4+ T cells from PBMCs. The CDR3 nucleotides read TGCAGTGCGGCCTTTGGCGGGAATCAGCCCCAGCATTTT. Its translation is CSAAFGGNQPQHF.